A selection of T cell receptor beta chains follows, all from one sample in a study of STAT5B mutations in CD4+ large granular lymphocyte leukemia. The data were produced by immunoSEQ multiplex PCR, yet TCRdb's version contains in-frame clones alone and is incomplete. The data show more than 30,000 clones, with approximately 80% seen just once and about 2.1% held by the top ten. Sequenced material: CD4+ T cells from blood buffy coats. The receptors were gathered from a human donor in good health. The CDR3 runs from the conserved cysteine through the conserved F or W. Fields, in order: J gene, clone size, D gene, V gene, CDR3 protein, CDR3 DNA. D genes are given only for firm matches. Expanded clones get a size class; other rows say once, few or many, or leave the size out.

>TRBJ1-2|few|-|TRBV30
CAFGRAARGYTF
TGTGCCTTCGGGAGGGCGGCTCGTGGCTACACCTTC
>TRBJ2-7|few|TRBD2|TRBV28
CASKTAGVFSYEQYF
TGTGCCAGCAAAACAGCGGGAGTGTTTTCCTACGAGCAGTACTTC
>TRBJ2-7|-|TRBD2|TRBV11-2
CASSRTSGISSYEQYF
TGTGCCAGCAGCCGGACTAGCGGGATTTCCTCCTACGAGCAGTACTTC
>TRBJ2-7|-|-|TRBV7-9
CASSLAGAGSHEQYF
TGTGCCAGCAGCTTAGCGGGGGCTGGTAGCCACGAGCAGTACTTC
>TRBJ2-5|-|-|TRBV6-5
CASRIIRDKQETQYF
TGTGCCAGCAGGATTATCCGGGACAAGCAAGAGACCCAGTACTTC
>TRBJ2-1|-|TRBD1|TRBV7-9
CASSVKGQGMDEQFF
TGTGCCAGCAGCGTAAAGGGACAGGGAATGGATGAGCAGTTCTTC
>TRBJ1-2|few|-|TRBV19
CASSRASRGYTF
TGTGCCAGTAGTAGGGCCTCTCGAGGCTACACCTTC
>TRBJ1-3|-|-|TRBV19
CATRQPGSGNTIYF
TGTGCCACGCGACAGCCTGGCTCTGGAAACACCATATATTTT
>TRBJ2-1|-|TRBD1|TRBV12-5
CASGLVQGTGALSYNEQFF
TGTGCTAGTGGTTTGGTACAGGGGACAGGGGCATTGTCCTACAATGAGCAGTTCTTC
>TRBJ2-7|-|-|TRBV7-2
CASSFRGGQQYF
TGTGCCAGCAGCTTCCGGGGCGGACAGCAGTACTTC
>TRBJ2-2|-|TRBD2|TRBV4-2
CASSQEAGGNTGELFF
TGTGCCAGCAGCCAAGAAGCGGGGGGGAACACCGGGGAGCTGTTTTTT
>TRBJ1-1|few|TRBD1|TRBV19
CASSTDRGGTEAFF
TGTGCCAGTAGTACGGACAGGGGCGGAACTGAAGCTTTCTTT
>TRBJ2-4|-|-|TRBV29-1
CSVEEKLTTLAKNIQYF
TGCAGCGTTGAAGAAAAGTTGACCACGCTAGCCAAAAACATTCAGTACTTC
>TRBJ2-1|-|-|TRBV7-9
CASSLAEGQFF
TGTGCCAGCAGCTTAGCTGAGGGGCAGTTCTTC